A single sample gave rise to the 17 T cell receptor beta chains below, sequenced in a study of T cell repertoires in aging, cancer and after chemotherapy. The template was genomic DNA from peripheral blood, not RNA. Rearranged V-D-J TRB sequences were amplified with a mixed TRB-A/B primer pool. TCRdb reprocessed the multiplex PCR reads via MiXCR and lists one record per CDR3 protein. This sample carries over 6,000 distinct CDR3 sequences, around 38% of them seen once, and the ten largest clones take 35% to 50%. The sample taken for sequencing was blood. These receptors all stem from a human donor in good health.

This sequence joins TRBV11-1 and TRBJ1-1; 8 positions agree with TRBD1. The V gene end was trimmed by 4 bases and the J gene end by 1 base; junction bases not matched to a gene: 8. The CDR3 covers 16 residues. CDR1 and CDR2 from the germline V gene are SGHAT and FQDESV (reference sequence). In DNA, the CDR3 is TGTGCCAGCAGCTCGGGGACAGGCCGCCCGAACACTGAAGCTTTCTTT. This codes for CASSSGTGRPNTEAFF.

The chain recombines TRBV19 with TRBJ2-1, with TRBD2 matching 12 bases. Germline values: CDR1 LNHDA, CDR2 SQIVND (reference sequence). J gave up 7 bases and V 7 bases, and 17 bases lay outside the gene matches. The CDR3 spans 18 residues. As DNA, the CDR3 is TGTGCCAGTACGTCCCCTACCCGTTCGACTAGCGGGAGAAATGAGCAGTTCTTC. This gives the protein CASTSPTRSTSGRNEQFF.

The rearrangement links TRBV19 to TRBJ2-2; TRBD2 is a possible D gene (7 bases). The CDR3 is made up of 17 amino acids. The V end lost 3 bases, the J end lost 0 bases, and 14 bases lay between the germline ends. Germline V gene sequence: CDR1 LNHDA, CDR2 SQIVND (reference sequence). CDR3 nucleotide sequence: TGTGCCAGTAGTATGGTAGGGGGGGGGCCGAACACCGGGGAGCTGTTTTTT. Amino acids: CASSMVGGGPNTGELFF. Supplemented by reference TRBV19 and TRBJ2-2, the full variable domain reads DGGITQSPKYLFRKEGQNVTLSCEQNLNHDAMYWYRQDPGQGLRLIYYSQIVNDFQKGDIAEGYSVSREKKESFPLTVTSAQKNPTAFYLCASSMVGGGPNTGELFFGEGSRLTVL.

This clonotype has just a few counts. The chain has TRBV27 and TRBJ2-1; TRBD1 agrees at 8 bases. CDR1 and CDR2 from the germline V gene are MNHEY and SMNVEV (reference sequence). Trimming took 3 bases from V and 0 from J; bases not matched to a gene: 4. This CDR3 is 16 amino acids long. The CDR3 loop reads CASSFQGASSYNEQFF. In DNA form, the CDR3 reads TGTGCCAGCAGTTTCCAGGGGGCAAGCTCCTACAATGAGCAGTTCTTC.

The J gene is TRBJ1-2, the V gene TRBV6-5; no clear D. CDR3 length equals 13 residues. Trimming stripped 2 bases from V and 5 bases from J, with 9 bases between. Germline assignment: CDR1 MNHEY and CDR2 SVGAGI. This chain's CDR3 is CASSYNGEYGYTF. CDR3 in DNA: TGTGCCAGCAGTTACAACGGGGAGTATGGCTACACCTTC.

The V and J genes are TRBV19 and TRBJ2-7; TRBD2 matches 10 bases. Germline V gene data show CDR1 as LNHDA and CDR2 as SQIVND (reference sequence). V shed 6 bases and J 4 bases; nucleotides not matched to a gene: 9. There are 15 residues in the CDR3. In nucleotides, the CDR3 is TGTGCCAGTAGCCAAGCCCTAGCGGGGGTTTACGAGCAGTACTTC. It specifies CASSQALAGVYEQYF.

This clonotype was picked up a small number of times. The V call is TRBV18, the J call TRBJ2-5, with D possibly called TRBD1 or TRBD2 (5 bases each). Germline lookup yields CDR1 KGHSH and CDR2 LQKENI. The V end was cut by 6 bases, the J end by 5 bases, with 13 bases between. The length of the CDR3 is 13 residues. Here the CDR3 DNA reads TGTGCCAGCTCCCCGGGGCTGGGGGAGACCCAGTACTTC. It encodes CASSPGLGETQYF.

V and J are TRBV27 and TRBJ2-1; tentatively, D is TRBD2 (5 bases). The CDR3 contains 18 residues. Germline V lookup: CDR1 MNHEY, CDR2 SMNVEV (reference sequence). Trimming took 2 bases from V and 6 from J, leaving 23 bases between them. The CDR3: CASSLLPGLRVSGNEQFF. The DNA of the CDR3 is TGTGCCAGCAGTTTACTCCCGGGTTTGAGGGTTTCAGGCAATGAGCAGTTCTTC.

The CDR3 spells CASSRAGRPYEQYF. For the CDR3, the DNA is TGTGCCAGCAGCCGCGCGGGACGGCCGTACGAGCAGTACTTC. J is TRBJ2-7 and V is TRBV27; possible D gene TRBD2, 6 bases. With 6 bases removed from V and 4 bases from J, the gap between germline ends came to 16 bases. CDR3 length: 14 residues. From germline, CDR1 is MNHEY and CDR2 SMNVEV (reference sequence).

The V gene is TRBV10-3, the J gene TRBJ1-1, with a tentative D call TRBD1 (5 bases). Per germline, CDR1 ENHRY and CDR2 SYGVKD. The ends were cut back, 0 bases at V and 11 bases at J, with 22 bases in the middle. This CDR3 region has 16 residues. The CDR3 sequence: CAISESRGLGRKEAFF. The CDR3 nucleotides read TGTGCCATCAGTGAGTCGAGGGGTTTAGGGCGGAAGGAGGCTTTCTTT.

The V call is TRBV28, the J call TRBJ2-1; the D call may be TRBD1 or TRBD2 (5 bases each). CDR3 size: 18 residues. Germline assignment: CDR1 MDHEN and CDR2 SYDVKM. The germline V and J ends were trimmed by 2 bases and 0 bases, with 17 bases remaining between them. The DNA for the CDR3 is TGTGCCAGCAGTTTAGGCCCCGGTAAGGGGAGCTCCTACAATGAGCAGTTCTTC. This encodes CASSLGPGKGSSYNEQFF. The complete variable domain, with remaining parts taken from reference TRBV28 and TRBJ2-1, reads DVKVTQSSRYLVKRTGEKVFLECVQDMDHENMFWYRQDPGLGLRLIYFSYDVKMKEKGDIPEGYSVSREKKERFSLILESASTNQTSMYLCASSLGPGKGSSYNEQFFGPGTRLTVL.

Only a few counts were recorded for this clonotype. The V and J genes are TRBV12-3 or TRBV12-4 and TRBJ2-5; tentative D call: TRBD1 (6 bases). CDR3 length: 13 amino acids. V dropped 3 bases and J dropped 1 base, with 6 bases sitting between them. CDR3 loop: CASSLGAQETQYF. The CDR3 DNA reads TGTGCCAGCAGTTTGGGGGCCCAAGAGACCCAGTACTTC.

This clonotype has a handful of counts. V gene TRBV19 combines with J gene TRBJ1-2; possible D gene TRBD1, 6 bases. Germline CDR1 LNHDA, CDR2 SQIVND (reference sequence). V lost 5 bases to trimming and J lost 3 bases, with 13 bases between them. The CDR3 runs to 14 residues. The CDR3 DNA reads TGTGCCAGTAGTGTCCCGACAGGACACTATGGCTACACCTTC. This gives the protein CASSVPTGHYGYTF. The variable domain in full, completed from reference TRBV19 and TRBJ1-2, reads DGGITQSPKYLFRKEGQNVTLSCEQNLNHDAMYWYRQDPGQGLRLIYYSQIVNDFQKGDIAEGYSVSREKKESFPLTVTSAQKNPTAFYLCASSVPTGHYGYTFGSGTRLTVV.

By sample fraction, this clonotype is medium-sized (0.01 to 0.1%). This sequence joins TRBV20-1 and TRBJ2-3; 9 bases map to TRBD2. There are 15 residues in the CDR3. V dropped 2 bases and J dropped 0; count of bases not matched to a gene: 3. Germline-derived CDR1 and CDR2 are DFQATT and SNEGSKA (reference sequence). The chain's CDR3 is CSARKAGGSTDTQYF. CDR3 nucleotides: TGCAGTGCTAGAAAGGCGGGGGGGAGCACAGATACGCAGTATTTT.

The V call is TRBV19, the J call TRBJ1-1, with TRBD1 as a possible D gene (5 bases). Trimming took off 2 bases at V and 0 bases at J, with 10 bases between the two ends. Germline CDR1 is LNHDA and CDR2 is SQIVND (reference sequence). The CDR3 covers 15 residues. CDR3 DNA: TGTGCCAGTAGTATAACGGGACGGCTGAACACTGAAGCTTTCTTT. Translating gives CASSITGRLNTEAFF.

In its sample, this clonotype was seen a few times. A junction end diverges from the germline sequence, so it may reflect a read error. V gene TRBV11-1 combines with J gene TRBJ1-4; no definite D call. This CDR3 region has 14 residues. Germline CDR1 and CDR2: SGHAT and FQDESV (reference sequence). CDR3 in DNA: TGTGCCAGAAGCTTGATGGTGTCTAATGAAAAACTGTTTTTT. This gives the protein CARSLMVSNEKLFF.

DNA for the CDR3: TGTGCCAGCAGTCTAGATACAGGGGCGAACACTGAAGCTTTCTTT. It translates to CASSLDTGANTEAFF. The chain carries TRBV5-6 and TRBJ1-1, with TRBD1 matching 7 bases. The germline V gene has CDR1 SGHDT and CDR2 YYEEEE. Trimming cost V 5 bases and J 1 base; bases outside gene matches: 8. This CDR3 is built from 15 residues.